This TCR beta chain was sequenced during a study of cytomegalovirus exposure and HLA in healthy donors. For the study at large: In an early release, HLA-typed donors contributed 75 million to 85 million unique TCR sequences. Study-level points and caveats: The study labeled fewer than 200 TCR beta chains cytomegalovirus-associated. CMV antigen specificity of three CMV-associated chains was confirmed in vitro. One variant, a missense change in DCLRE1C, was linked in a later analysis to TCR beta V- and J-gene trimming.

After removal of 5 bases from V and 9 bases from J, the junction contained 4 bases not matched to a gene. Germline CDR1 and CDR2: SGHVS and FNYEAQ. This CDR3 is built from 12 residues. 13 Jbeta primers and 60 Vbeta primers were used for the PCR. Clones were sequenced by immunoSEQ multiplex PCR, and TCRdb holds only the in-frame ones, with some missing. The sample has hundreds of thousands of clones, under 80% seen once. Details on this clone: Its antigen is currently unknown.

The sequenced material came from PBMCs. This TCR came from a girl aged 2 to 10 in good health and CMV-seronegative. The chain combines TRBV7-6 with TRBJ2-1; 7 bases map to TRBD1. As DNA, the CDR3 is TGTGCCAGCAGCGCCACAGGGGCTGAGCAGTTCTTC. Translated: CASSATGAEQFF.